Listed here is a single T cell receptor beta chain. This specimen belongs to a study of blood T cells in healthy people across ages. The germline V gene encodes CDR1 LGHNA and CDR2 YNFKEQ. This CDR3 is 17 amino acids long. For the second PCR, which ran for roughly 7 to 11 cycles, a sample-barcoded 5' primer and a J-beta primer mix were used. TCRdb itself ran the 5' RACE reads through MiXCR, one entry per CDR3 protein. This table has about 830,000 distinct CDR3 sequences, around 62% appearing once. This sequence was found in a young man in good health. The sample was blood. The V and J genes are TRBV4-2 and TRBJ2-4; D is undetermined. The DNA end is a closer match to TRBJ2-5, so the J assignment may be wrong. DNA for the CDR3: TGTGCCAGCAGCCAAGAAGGAAAGGGTAGTAGGCAAGAGACCCAGTACTTC. Encoded protein: CASSQEGKGSRQETQYF.